This T cell receptor beta chain was documented in a study of T-cell memory formation after mild COVID-19. Study context: Clustering of TCRs was largely donor specific.

With respect to this clonotype: Its specificity is unknown.

5'RACE, which relied on constant-segment primers, yielded TCR alpha and TCR beta cDNA libraries carrying sample barcodes and UMIs. One entry per CDR3 protein results from TCRdb running MiXCR on the 5' RACE reads. Among about 430,000 distinct CDR3 sequences listed, 24% were seen once. With 5 bases removed from V and 5 bases from J, the gap between germline ends came to 12 bases. This CDR3 has 13 amino acids. General study results and limits: Some responding clones appeared in pre-infection memory, suggesting cross-reactive memory joined. Largely, contracting CD4+ clones fell within CM and EM, and contracting CD8+ clones within EMRA.

Sample: PBMCs or a T cell subset sorted from them (not recorded which). V is TRBV12-3 or TRBV12-4 and J is TRBJ1-2, with TRBD1 as a possible D gene (6 bases). The sequence was collected from an adult woman who had mild COVID-19 (a few samples of this study predate the infection). Cell type and time point are not known. CDR3 bases: TGTGCCAGCAGTCCAGGGGCAATGTATGGCTACACCTTC. Protein: CASSPGAMYGYTF.